The 5 T cell receptor beta chains given below trace back to one sample, sequenced in a study of blood T cell repertoires in COVID-19. The repertoire was sequenced with immunoSEQ multiplex PCR; TCRdb's copy has only in-frame clones and lacks some. The sample has 250,000 to 300,000 clones, about 88% seen once. The sample was peripheral blood. These receptors all come from a woman aged 25 to 39 with COVID-19, enrolled during active disease.

This chain joins TRBV2 and TRBJ1-1, with unresolved D. V gave up 11 bases and J gave up 4 bases, with 20 bases separating them. Germline V lookup: CDR1 SNHLY, CDR2 FYNNEI. The CDR3 is 14 amino acids. In DNA form, the CDR3 reads TGTGCCGGAACCCCTGGACTGTCGGGCACTGAAGCTTTCTTT. Protein product: CAGTPGLSGTEAFF.

A note on this clone: Other DNA sequences from this sample encode an identical CDR3 as well. V usage is TRBV28 and J usage is TRBJ1-2; TRBD1 might be the D (5 bases). Trimming pared 3 bases from V and 4 bases from J, leaving 9 bases between. There are 13 residues in the CDR3. Germline lookup yields CDR1 MDHEN and CDR2 SYDVKM. The CDR3 DNA reads as TGTGCCAGCAGTTTTGGGGGGGGCTATGGCTACACCTTC. Encoded protein: CASSFGGGYGYTF.

In DNA form, the CDR3 reads TGTGCCAGCAGCCGAGCGGGTTTGTCTGAAGCTTTCTTT. Amino acid sequence: CASSRAGLSEAFF. The chain couples TRBV28 to TRBJ1-1; D call uncertain. The CDR3 contains 13 residues. Germline assignment: CDR1 MDHEN and CDR2 SYDVKM. Deletions cut 6 bases from V and 6 bases from J, with 14 bases between.

The rearrangement uses TRBV18 and TRBJ2-1; 14 bases fit TRBD2. Trimming cost V 6 bases and J 8 bases; bases outside gene matches: 3. Germline V gene lookup returns CDR1 KGHSH and CDR2 LQKENI. The CDR3 spans 14 residues. In DNA, the CDR3 is TGTGCCAGCTCGCGACTAGCGGGAGGGTATGAGCAGTTCTTC. Translation: CASSRLAGGYEQFF.

The chain couples TRBV5-6 to TRBJ2-2; no clear D. Trimming cost V 1 base and J 1 base, with 11 bases left between them. CDR3 length equals 16 residues. The V gene's germline CDR1 is SGHDT and CDR2 YYEEEE. The CDR3 loop is CASSLMSLGNTGELFF. CDR3 nucleotides: TGTGCCAGCAGCTTGATGTCTCTAGGGAACACCGGGGAGCTGTTTTTT.